Listed below are T cell receptor beta chains from one sample, sequenced in a study of PD-1 blockade in mismatch repair-deficient tumors. Sequencing was performed with immunoSEQ multiplex PCR; in TCRdb, only in-frame clones are kept and a portion is missing. The sample has 11,000 to 15,000 clones, approximately 84% seen once. These receptors lack a known antigen. The sample consisted of cells cultured in vitro, taken from a patient treated with pembrolizumab. The receptor set was obtained from an adult with mismatch repair-deficient cancer. The CDR3 runs from the conserved cysteine through the conserved F or W. D genes are given only for firm matches. The size field is filled for only some rows; it gives once, few, many or a size class.

clone_size	v_call	j_call	d_call	cdr3_nt	cdr3_aa
few	TRBV28	TRBJ1-2	.	TGTGCCAGCAGTCCGGCTTACAGTGGCTACACCTTC	CASSPAYSGYTF
.	TRBV6-6	TRBJ2-1	TRBD2	TGTGCCAGCAGCTCCCATAGCGGGGATTACAATGAGCAGTTCTTC	CASSSHSGDYNEQFF
.	TRBV5-1	TRBJ1-1	.	TGCGCCAGCAGCCGAGCGGGAAACACGAACACTGAAGCTTTCTTT	CASSRAGNTNTEAFF
.	TRBV30	TRBJ2-6	.	TGTGCCTGGAGTGTAGGGCTCACTGGGGCCAACGTCCTGACTTTC	CAWSVGLTGANVLTF
.	TRBV5-1	TRBJ2-7	.	TGCGCCAGCAGCTTGGCTTGGGGGGATCAGTACGAGCAGTACTTC	CASSLAWGDQYEQYF
.	TRBV7-2	TRBJ2-1	TRBD2	TGTGCCAGCAGCTTATGGGCCTTAGCGGGAGGAGGTGATCATGAGCAGTTCTTC	CASSLWALAGGGDHEQFF
.	TRBV6-6	TRBJ2-7	TRBD2	TGTGCCAGCAGCGGACTAGCCCAGAGCTCCTACGAGCAGTACTTC	CASSGLAQSSYEQYF
.	TRBV14	TRBJ2-5	TRBD2	TGTGCCAGCAGCCATCGGAGGACTAGCGGGAGTTTAGAGACCCAGTACTTC	CASSHRRTSGSLETQYF
.	TRBV18	TRBJ2-3	.	TGTGCCAGCTCTTCGGCAACAGGGCGGGTAGATACGCAGTATTTT	CASSSATGRVDTQYF
.	TRBV6-5	TRBJ1-1	.	TGTGCCAGCAGTTCCCCTGGGTTGGCTGAAGCTTTCTTT	CASSSPGLAEAFF